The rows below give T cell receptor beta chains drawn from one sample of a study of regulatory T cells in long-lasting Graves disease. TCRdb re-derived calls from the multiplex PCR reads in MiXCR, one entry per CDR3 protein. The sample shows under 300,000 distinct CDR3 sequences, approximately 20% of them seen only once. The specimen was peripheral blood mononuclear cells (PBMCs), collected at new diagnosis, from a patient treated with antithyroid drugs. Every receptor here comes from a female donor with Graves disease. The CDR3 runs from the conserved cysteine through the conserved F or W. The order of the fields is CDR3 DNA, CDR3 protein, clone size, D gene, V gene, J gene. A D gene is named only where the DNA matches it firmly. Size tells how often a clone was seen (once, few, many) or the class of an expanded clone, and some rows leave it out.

TGTGCCAGCAGCTTTCCCGCGGCAGATACGCAGTATTTT,CASSFPAADTQYF,many,.,TRBV11-1,TRBJ2-3
TGTGCCACCCAGTCCAGCGGGAGGGCCGGGGGAAAGACCCAGTACTTC,CATQSSGRAGGKTQYF,few,TRBD2,TRBV7-2,TRBJ2-5
TGTGCCTGGAGTGGGGGCCCTGCTAGGGAGACCCAGTACTTC,CAWSGGPARETQYF,many,.,TRBV30,TRBJ2-5
TGTGCCAGCAGTTACTCGAGGGGTCCTTACGAGCAGTACTTC,CASSYSRGPYEQYF,many,.,TRBV6-2/TRBV6-3,TRBJ2-7
TGTGCCAGCAGCCCTAGACTAGCGGTCCTCTCCTACGAGCAGTACTTC,CASSPRLAVLSYEQYF,many,TRBD2,TRBV7-2,TRBJ2-7
TGTGCCAGCAGAGGACGGGGGGACAGGGTGGACAATGAGCAGTTCTTC,CASRGRGDRVDNEQFF,many,TRBD1,TRBV12-3/TRBV12-4,TRBJ2-1
TGCGCCAGCAGCCAATATGTGGGAGTTGCAACTAATGAAAAACTGTTTTTT,CASSQYVGVATNEKLFF,many,.,TRBV4-1,TRBJ1-4
TGTGCCAGCAGCGTTGGTTTAACACCTGGGGCCAACGTCCTGACTTTC,CASSVGLTPGANVLTF,few,.,TRBV9,TRBJ2-6
TGTGCCAGCCTGACACCCGCGAACACCGGGGAGCTGTTTTTT,CASLTPANTGELFF,.,.,TRBV28,TRBJ2-2
TGTGCCAGCAGCTCCCACAGGGACAATCAGCCCCAGCATTTT,CASSSHRDNQPQHF,many,.,TRBV6-1,TRBJ1-5
TGTGCCAGCAGTCCTCTGGGGAACACTGAAGCTTTCTTT,CASSPLGNTEAFF,many,.,TRBV7-8,TRBJ1-1
TGTGCCAGCAGCTTAGCTCCGGGACGACAAGATAGAGGGAAGACTGAAGCTTTCTTT,CASSLAPGRQDRGKTEAFF,many,.,TRBV7-2,TRBJ1-1
TGTGCCAGCAGTGAAGGAGACGGAGACACCGGGGAGCTGTTTTTT,CASSEGDGDTGELFF,many,.,TRBV6-1,TRBJ2-2
TGTGCCACCGACAGGGCGGGAGAGGGCTACACCTTC,CATDRAGEGYTF,many,TRBD1,TRBV7-6,TRBJ1-2
TGTGCCAGCAGCTACGGGGGAGACTATGGCTACACCTTC,CASSYGGDYGYTF,many,.,TRBV6-2/TRBV6-3,TRBJ1-2
TGTGCCAGCAGACCGACTAGCGTTGACATTCAGTACTTC,CASRPTSVDIQYF,many,TRBD2,TRBV7-2,TRBJ2-4
TGTGCCAGCAGGAAGAGGACAGGGCCTAACACTGAAGCTTTCTTT,CASRKRTGPNTEAFF,.,TRBD1,TRBV12-3/TRBV12-4,TRBJ1-1
TGTGCCAGCAGCTTCGCAGGGGGATCGGAAGAGACCCAGTACTTC,CASSFAGGSEETQYF,many,TRBD1,TRBV7-9,TRBJ2-5
TGTGCCACCAGCAGACTTTCCTTGGGAACGGCGGAGCAGTTCTTC,CATSRLSLGTAEQFF,many,.,TRBV15,TRBJ2-1
TGTGCCAGCAGACAAAGCACAGATACGCAGTATTTT,CASRQSTDTQYF,many,.,TRBV12-3/TRBV12-4,TRBJ2-3
TGTGCCAGCAGCCAGGGTCGGTCAGGGGGCGCGTCCCAGCATTTT,CASSQGRSGGASQHF,few,TRBD1,TRBV7-2,TRBJ1-5
TGTGCCACCAGTGATCCCCGACAGGGTCCGGAGACCCAGTACTTC,CATSDPRQGPETQYF,.,TRBD1,TRBV24-1,TRBJ2-5
TGTGCCAGCAGCCAGACAGTTCTTAATGAAAAACTGTTTTTT,CASSQTVLNEKLFF,many,.,TRBV27,TRBJ1-4
TGTGCCAGTAGTACTTCGACAGGGGGAAGAGGGCCCCTCCACTTT,CASSTSTGGRGPLHF,many,TRBD1,TRBV19,TRBJ1-6
TGTGCCAGCAGCGACTCCGGGACTAGCGGGAGCGTCGAGACCCAGTACTTC,CASSDSGTSGSVETQYF,many,TRBD2,TRBV27,TRBJ2-5
TGTGCCAGTATCGGGCGGACAGGGAGCACCGGGGAGCTGTTCTTT,CASIGRTGSTGELFF,few,TRBD1,TRBV19,TRBJ2-2
TGTGCCAGTAAGGCGAAAGGGGGACAGAATCACTACGAGCAGTACTTC,CASKAKGGQNHYEQYF,many,TRBD1,TRBV19,TRBJ2-7
TGTGCCAGCAAGCTCAGCTCCTACAATGAGCAGTTCTTC,CASKLSSYNEQFF,few,.,TRBV6-1,TRBJ2-1
TGCAGTGCTAGAGGACGCGAGGGGTTTTCCTACGAGCAGTACTTC,CSARGREGFSYEQYF,many,.,TRBV20-1,TRBJ2-7
TGTGCCTGGACCTTAGGACGGGATTATAATTCACCCCTCCACTTT,CAWTLGRDYNSPLHF,many,.,TRBV30,TRBJ1-6
TGTGCCACCAGTGATTTGGGACTAGCGGGAGTGGGTGAGCAGTTCTTC,CATSDLGLAGVGEQFF,many,TRBD2,TRBV24-1,TRBJ2-1
TGTGCCAGCAGTTACAGGAGCTCCTACGAGCAGTACTTC,CASSYRSSYEQYF,many,.,TRBV11-3,TRBJ2-7